Listed below are T cell receptor beta chains from one sample, sequenced in a study of regulatory T cells in long-lasting Graves disease. TCRdb re-analysed the multiplex PCR reads in MiXCR, keeping a single row per CDR3 protein. The data show a few hundred thousand distinct CDR3 sequences, 20% to 25% seen once. Sequencing used peripheral blood mononuclear cells (PBMCs), obtained when the disease was refractory, from a patient treated with antithyroid drugs. All receptors derive from a female donor with Graves disease. Both conserved end residues are part of each CDR3. The order of the fields is D gene, J gene, V gene, clone size, CDR3 DNA, CDR3 protein. A D gene is named only where the DNA matches it firmly. Part of the rows lack a size; the others show once, few, many or a class for expanded clones.

D gene: TRBD1; J gene: TRBJ1-1; V gene: TRBV20-1; clone size: few; CDR3 DNA: TGCAGTGCTGCTGACAGGGGGCGAACTGAAGCTTTCTTT; CDR3 protein: CSAADRGRTEAFF
D gene: NA; J gene: TRBJ2-7; V gene: TRBV29-1; clone size: few; CDR3 DNA: TGCAGCGTTGAAGAGTCTCCGGACTCCCCATACGAGCAGTACTTC; CDR3 protein: CSVEESPDSPYEQYF
D gene: TRBD1; J gene: TRBJ1-1; V gene: TRBV6-5; clone size: many; CDR3 DNA: TGTGCCAGCAGTTACCCACGGACAGGGGTCAGGAGCACTGAAGCTTTCTTT; CDR3 protein: CASSYPRTGVRSTEAFF
D gene: TRBD1; J gene: TRBJ1-2; V gene: TRBV2; clone size: many; CDR3 DNA: TGTGCCAGCAGGGACAGGGGGCGGAAGTACGACTATGGCTACACCTTC; CDR3 protein: CASRDRGRKYDYGYTF
D gene: NA; J gene: TRBJ2-2; V gene: TRBV2; clone size: few; CDR3 DNA: TGTGCCAGCAGTGAGTCGAACACCGGGGAGCTGTTTTTT; CDR3 protein: CASSESNTGELFF
D gene: TRBD1; J gene: TRBJ2-2; V gene: TRBV28; clone size: many; CDR3 DNA: TGTGCCAGCAGCGCCTCTCCGGGACAGCAGAACACCGGGGAGCTGTTTTTT; CDR3 protein: CASSASPGQQNTGELFF
D gene: NA; J gene: TRBJ2-7; V gene: TRBV6-4; clone size: many; CDR3 DNA: TGTGCCAGCAGCGCCCTTCCGGGGTACGAGCAGTACTTC; CDR3 protein: CASSALPGYEQYF
D gene: NA; J gene: TRBJ1-5; V gene: TRBV6-1; clone size: once; CDR3 DNA: TGTGCCAGCAGACTTGACAGTTTAGAAGGTCAGCCCCAGCATTTT; CDR3 protein: CASRLDSLEGQPQHF
D gene: NA; J gene: TRBJ1-5; V gene: TRBV28; clone size: many; CDR3 DNA: TGTGCCAGCAGGGACAGAGGGCATCAGCCCCAGCATTTT; CDR3 protein: CASRDRGHQPQHF
D gene: NA; J gene: TRBJ2-2; V gene: TRBV28; clone size: NA; CDR3 DNA: TGTGCCAGCAGTTTACAAAGCCCGAGACCAAACACCGGGGAGCTGTTTTTT; CDR3 protein: CASSLQSPRPNTGELFF
D gene: NA; J gene: TRBJ2-7; V gene: TRBV29-1; clone size: few; CDR3 DNA: TGCAGCGTTGGATTCGGACGGTACGAGCAGTACTTC; CDR3 protein: CSVGFGRYEQYF
D gene: NA; J gene: TRBJ1-1; V gene: TRBV11-1; clone size: many; CDR3 DNA: TGTGCCAGCAGCTTCCCGACACCGAACACTGAAGCTTTCTTT; CDR3 protein: CASSFPTPNTEAFF
D gene: NA; J gene: TRBJ1-2; V gene: TRBV19; clone size: many; CDR3 DNA: TGTGCCAGTAGTATAGTAGGGGGTGAGGACTATGGCTACACCTTC; CDR3 protein: CASSIVGGEDYGYTF
D gene: TRBD1; J gene: TRBJ2-2; V gene: TRBV12-3/TRBV12-4; clone size: few; CDR3 DNA: TGTGCCAGCAGTCCGGGACAGCCGACCGGGGAGCTGTTTTTT; CDR3 protein: CASSPGQPTGELFF
D gene: NA; J gene: TRBJ1-2; V gene: TRBV28; clone size: many; CDR3 DNA: TGTGCCAGCAGCTTAGAGACACATGGCTACACCTTC; CDR3 protein: CASSLETHGYTF
D gene: TRBD1; J gene: TRBJ2-7; V gene: TRBV12-3/TRBV12-4; clone size: few; CDR3 DNA: TGTGCCAGTTCCATGGGTTTGGGACAGGAAAAAGGAAAGCAGTACTTC; CDR3 protein: CASSMGLGQEKGKQYF
D gene: NA; J gene: TRBJ1-5; V gene: TRBV28; clone size: many; CDR3 DNA: TGTGCCAGCAGTCCTCGGGATCAGCCCCAGCATTTT; CDR3 protein: CASSPRDQPQHF
D gene: NA; J gene: TRBJ2-2; V gene: TRBV28; clone size: NA; CDR3 DNA: TGTACCAGCAGTTCCCCGGATGCCGGGGAGCTGTTTTTT; CDR3 protein: CTSSSPDAGELFF
D gene: TRBD1; J gene: TRBJ2-7; V gene: TRBV2; clone size: NA; CDR3 DNA: TGTGCCAGCAGGTGGGGACAGGGAGACTACGAGCAGTACTTC; CDR3 protein: CASRWGQGDYEQYF
D gene: NA; J gene: TRBJ2-5; V gene: TRBV14; clone size: few; CDR3 DNA: TGTGCCAGCAGCCAAGAGTCCGGGCGGGAGACCCAGTACTTC; CDR3 protein: CASSQESGRETQYF
D gene: TRBD2; J gene: TRBJ2-2; V gene: TRBV12-3/TRBV12-4; clone size: NA; CDR3 DNA: TGTGCCACTCACGGGGGGTCGGTGAACACCGGGGAGCTGTTTTTT; CDR3 protein: CATHGGSVNTGELFF
D gene: NA; J gene: TRBJ2-7; V gene: TRBV7-2; clone size: few; CDR3 DNA: TGTGCCAGCAGCCCGGTAGGCGGGGGCCCCTACGAGCAGTACTTC; CDR3 protein: CASSPVGGGPYEQYF
D gene: TRBD1; J gene: TRBJ1-2; V gene: TRBV6-1; clone size: many; CDR3 DNA: TGTGCCAGCAGTGAAGCCGACAGGGACTATGGCTACACCTTC; CDR3 protein: CASSEADRDYGYTF
D gene: TRBD2; J gene: TRBJ2-7; V gene: TRBV27; clone size: many; CDR3 DNA: TGTGCCAGCACGGTAGCGGGAGGAACGTACGAGCAGTACTTC; CDR3 protein: CASTVAGGTYEQYF